This T cell receptor beta chain originates from a study of Ad26.COV2.S vaccination and SARS-CoV-2 variants. Study-level information: Once, or twice with 56 days between doses, Ad26.COV2.S was given intramuscularly.

Germline-derived CDR1 and CDR2 are MGHRA and YSYEKL. The V and J ends lost 8 bases and 6 bases respectively, with 20 bases between them. The CDR3 is made up of 15 amino acids. Indicated treatment: 15 to 20 received Ad26.COV2.S at low or high dose, single or two shots; roughly 5 received placebo; per-sample allocation not given. Sampling occurred on day 63 after the first vaccine or placebo injection. Remarks on this clone: Antigen unknown.

Method: immunoSEQ multiplex PCR; TCRdb's copy keeps in-frame clones and lacks some. The sample records about 280,000 clones, 70% to 90% being singletons. The study, taken as a whole, reports: Vaccine and placebo groups showed comparable non-spike TCR breadth. TCR breadth and depth analyses may have underestimated total T cell responses.

The TCR originated in a person between 18 and 65 years old who received the Ad26.COV2.S COVID-19 vaccine or a placebo. The V gene is TRBV4-1, the J gene TRBJ2-1, with D possibly matching TRBD1 (6 bases). Sample: peripheral blood, taken in a trial of Ad26.COV2.S vaccine versus placebo. CDR3 sequence reads: CASQERVGTINEQFF. The CDR3 region has the DNA TGCGCCAGCCAAGAGAGAGTAGGGACAATCAATGAGCAGTTCTTC.